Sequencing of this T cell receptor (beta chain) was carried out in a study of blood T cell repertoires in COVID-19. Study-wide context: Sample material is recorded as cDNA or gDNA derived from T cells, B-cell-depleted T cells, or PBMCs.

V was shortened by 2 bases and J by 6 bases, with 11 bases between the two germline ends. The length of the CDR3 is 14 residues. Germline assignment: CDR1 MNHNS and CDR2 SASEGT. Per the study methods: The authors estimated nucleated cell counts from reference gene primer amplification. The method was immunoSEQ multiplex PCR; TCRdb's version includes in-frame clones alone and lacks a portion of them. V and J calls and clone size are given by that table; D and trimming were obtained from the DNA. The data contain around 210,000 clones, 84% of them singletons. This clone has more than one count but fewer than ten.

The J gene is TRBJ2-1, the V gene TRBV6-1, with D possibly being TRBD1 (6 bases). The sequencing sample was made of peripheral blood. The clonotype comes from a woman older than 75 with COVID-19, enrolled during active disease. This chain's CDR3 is CASSESGRGNEQFF. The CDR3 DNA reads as TGTGCCAGCAGTGAATCGGGCAGGGGCAATGAGCAGTTCTTC.